The rows below give T cell receptor beta chains drawn from one sample of a study of T-cell reconstitution after alpha-beta-depleted transplantation in children. TCRdb re-analysed the PCR reads in MiXCR, keeping a single row per CDR3 protein. The sample yields 150,000 to 200,000 distinct CDR3 sequences, 11% seen once. The input for sequencing was PBMCs, taken before TCRalphabeta/CD19-depleted stem cell transplant. The origin of the receptors is a boy younger than 10 with acute myeloid leukemia, due to receive a stem cell transplant. Both conserved end residues are part of each CDR3. Each record gives: J gene, V gene, D gene, clone size, CDR3 DNA, CDR3 protein. A D gene is named only where the DNA matches it firmly. Clone size, where shown, is once, few, many, or a class for clones that have expanded.

>TRBJ2-1|TRBV7-9|TRBD2|many
TGTGCCAGCAGCTCCACTACTGCCGCAGGGACTAGCGGGTTCTACAATGAGCAGTTCTTC
CASSSTTAAGTSGFYNEQFF
>TRBJ1-4|TRBV7-9|.|many
TGTGCCAGCAGCTTAGAGTTCCAGAGACCGGATAATGAAAAACTGTTTTTT
CASSLEFQRPDNEKLFF
>TRBJ2-7|TRBV18|TRBD1|many
TGTGCCAGCTCACTGTTCCAGGACAGGGGGCTATACGAGCAGTACTTC
CASSLFQDRGLYEQYF
>TRBJ1-5|TRBV20-1|TRBD1|few
TGCAGTGCTAGAGGGACAGGGTTGGATCAGCCCCAGCATTTT
CSARGTGLDQPQHF
>TRBJ1-2|TRBV28|TRBD1|many
TGTGCCAGCAGTACCCGCACCGGGACAGGGGGGCATGGCTACACCTTC
CASSTRTGTGGHGYTF
>TRBJ2-6|TRBV5-4|TRBD2|many
TGTGCCAGCAGCTTGTCCCTGAGACTAGCGGGGTACTCTGGGGCCAACGTCCTGACTTTC
CASSLSLRLAGYSGANVLTF
>TRBJ2-3|TRBV5-5|.|many
TGTGCCAGCAGCCCCGACAGCAGCACAGATACGCAGTATTTT
CASSPDSSTDTQYF
>TRBJ2-6|TRBV7-9|.|many
TGTGCCAGCAGCTTAGATGCCTCTGGGGCCAACGTCCTGACTTTC
CASSLDASGANVLTF
>TRBJ1-1|TRBV9|.|many
TGTGCCAGCAGCGTAGGAGGCCTGGGGTTAGACACTGAAGCTTTCTTT
CASSVGGLGLDTEAFF
>TRBJ1-1|TRBV20-1|.|many
TGCAGTGCTGCCCAGGGCTTCACTGAAGCTTTCTTT
CSAAQGFTEAFF
>TRBJ1-5|TRBV20-1|.|many
TGCAGTGCTAGAGCAGGGCCAAGCAATCAGCCCCAGCATTTT
CSARAGPSNQPQHF
>TRBJ1-1|TRBV10-3|.|many
TGTGCCATCAGTGGGAGCCTGAACACTGAAGCTTTCTTT
CAISGSLNTEAFF
>TRBJ2-7|TRBV28|TRBD2|many
TGTGCCAGCAGTTTAGTTCAATCTAGCGGGAGGTTTAGATACGAGCAGTACTTC
CASSLVQSSGRFRYEQYF
>TRBJ2-3|TRBV6-1|TRBD1|many
TGTGCCAGCAGGGACAGGGGGCAAGATACGCAGTATTTT
CASRDRGQDTQYF
>TRBJ2-7|TRBV12-3/TRBV12-4|TRBD2|many
TGTGCCAGCAGACCTATAGCGGGAGGGCTTTACGAGCAGTACTTC
CASRPIAGGLYEQYF
>TRBJ2-1|TRBV27|TRBD2|few
TGTGCCAGCAGACCAGCGGGACTAGCTTACAATGAGCAGTTCTTC
CASRPAGLAYNEQFF
>TRBJ2-7|TRBV23-1|.|.
TGCGCCAGCAGTCAATCCCACATGGGGCAGGGCGAGCAGTACTTC
CASSQSHMGQGEQYF
>TRBJ2-7|TRBV29-1|.|many
TGCAGCGTTCCCCTCTCCTACGAGCAGTACTTC
CSVPLSYEQYF
>TRBJ2-1|TRBV6-4|.|many
TGTGCGTCGTCCCGGAGAGCGGGCCCTCCCAATGAGCAGTTCTTC
CASSRRAGPPNEQFF
>TRBJ2-5|TRBV2|.|many
TGTGCCAGCTCAGCCCGCTACGGGGGAGAGACCCAGTACTTC
CASSARYGGETQYF
>TRBJ2-2|TRBV5-1|TRBD2|many
TGCGCCAGCAAGGCGGGGGAGACCGGGGAGCTGTTTTTT
CASKAGETGELFF
>TRBJ2-7|TRBV27|TRBD1|many
TGTGCCAGCTTTCGACAGGGGCTTTACGAGCAGTACTTC
CASFRQGLYEQYF
>TRBJ2-7|TRBV20-1|.|many
TGCAGTGCTACGGGAGCGCCCCAGTACGAGCAGTACTTC
CSATGAPQYEQYF
>TRBJ2-1|TRBV7-2|.|many
TGTGCCAGCAGCTTTGGTTGGGGGTTGGAGCAGTTCTTC
CASSFGWGLEQFF
>TRBJ2-3|TRBV20-1|TRBD2|.
TGCAGTGCTAGAGGTGGCGGGACTAGCGGGACTAGCACAGATACGCAGTATTTT
CSARGGGTSGTSTDTQYF
>TRBJ1-2|TRBV5-1|TRBD1|many
TGCGCCAGCAGCCCGGGACAGGGAATCTATGGCTACACCTTC
CASSPGQGIYGYTF
>TRBJ2-1|TRBV7-2|.|.
TGTGCCAGCAGCTTAGGCCTAAACAATGAGCGGTTCTTC
CASSLGLNNERFF
>TRBJ1-1|TRBV20-1|.|many
TGCAGTGCTAGCGGGCAGGGCCTGAGAGCTTTCTTT
CSASGQGLRAFF
>TRBJ2-7|TRBV7-9|.|many
TGTGCCAGCAGCTTAGGATCCGGGGCCCAGAGAGAGCAGTACTTC
CASSLGSGAQREQYF
>TRBJ2-7|TRBV7-9|.|many
TGTGCCAGCAGGCAGGAGGGAGAGAGACCCGAGCAGTACTTC
CASRQEGERPEQYF